Listed below are T cell receptor beta chains from one sample, sequenced in a study of T cells after yellow fever vaccination. One entry per CDR3 protein, called by TCRdb with MiXCR from the 5' RACE reads. Of roughly 56,000 distinct CDR3 sequences listed, 4.5% to 6% were seen once; the top ten hold less than 40%. This specimen was PBMCs, either bulk or a sorted T-cell subset (CD4+, CD8+, memory, or dextramer-sorted; not recorded which), taken on the day of the yellow fever booster vaccination. These receptors originate from a man aged 18 to 35 who received the YFV17D yellow fever vaccine. CDR3s include the opening cysteine and the closing phenylalanine or tryptophan. D genes are given only for firm matches. Part of the rows lack a size; the others show once, few, many or a class for expanded clones.

abundance	v_gene	d_gene	j_gene	CDR3nt	CDR3aa
-	TRBV7-9	TRBD1	TRBJ2-1	TGTGCCAGCAGCCAACTACAGGGGGATGAGCAGTTCTTC	CASSQLQGDEQFF
few	TRBV5-6	TRBD1	TRBJ1-1	TGTGCCAGCAGCGGGACAGGGAAGTCTGAAGCTTTCTTT	CASSGTGKSEAFF
many	TRBV12-3/TRBV12-4	-	TRBJ1-1	TGTGCCAGCAGTTTAGGGGCAGTTATGAACACTGAAGCTTTCTTT	CASSLGAVMNTEAFF
many	TRBV4-3	-	TRBJ2-1	TGCGCCAGCAGCCAAGTGGTGGGGGTGGCCTACAATGAGCAGTTCTTC	CASSQVVGVAYNEQFF
-	TRBV5-1	TRBD2	TRBJ2-7	TGCGCCAGCAGCTTGGGTAGCGGGGGCCACCCCGTCTACGAGCAGTACTTC	CASSLGSGGHPVYEQYF
-	TRBV9	-	TRBJ2-4	TGTGCCAGCAGCGTAGGGGGGACTTCTCGGGACATTCAGTACTTC	CASSVGGTSRDIQYF
few	TRBV28	-	TRBJ1-2	TGTGCCAGCAGCGCAGGGGACTATGGCTACACCTTC	CASSAGDYGYTF
few	TRBV7-6	-	TRBJ1-1	TGTGCCAGCAGCCTACCCCCGATAGCGAACACTAAAGCTTTCTTT	CASSLPPIANTKAFF
-	TRBV12-3/TRBV12-4	TRBD2	TRBJ2-2	TGTGCCATACCTCGATGGGAGGGGAACACCGGGGAGCTGTTTTTT	CAIPRWEGNTGELFF
many	TRBV7-8	-	TRBJ2-1	TGTGCCAGCAGCTATACCCTCGGGAGTACGAATGAGCAGTTCTTC	CASSYTLGSTNEQFF
many	TRBV15	-	TRBJ2-1	TGTGCCACCAGCAGAGGTCTCAATGAGCAGTTCTTC	CATSRGLNEQFF
-	TRBV27	-	TRBJ1-2	TGTGCCAGCAGTTCTGGGGTTGGCTACACCTTC	CASSSGVGYTF
many	TRBV12-5	-	TRBJ2-2	TGTGCTAGTGGTTTTGGTCACCCGGAGCTGTTTTTT	CASGFGHPELFF
many	TRBV6-5	-	TRBJ1-4	TGTGCCAGCAGCGAGGGGGAATCAAGTGAAAAACTGTTTTTT	CASSEGESSEKLFF